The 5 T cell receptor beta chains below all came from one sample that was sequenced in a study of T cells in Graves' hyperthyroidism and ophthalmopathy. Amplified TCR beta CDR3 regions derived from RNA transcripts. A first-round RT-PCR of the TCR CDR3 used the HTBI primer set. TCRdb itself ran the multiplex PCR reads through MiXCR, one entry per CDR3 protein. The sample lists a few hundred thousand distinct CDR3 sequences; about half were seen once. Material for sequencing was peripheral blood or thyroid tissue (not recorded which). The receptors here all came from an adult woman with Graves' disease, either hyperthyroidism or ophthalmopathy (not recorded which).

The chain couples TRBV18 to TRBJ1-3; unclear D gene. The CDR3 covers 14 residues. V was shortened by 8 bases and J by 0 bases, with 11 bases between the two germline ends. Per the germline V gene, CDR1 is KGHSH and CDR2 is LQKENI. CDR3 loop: CASPEAGSGNTIYF. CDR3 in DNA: TGTGCCAGCCCCGAGGCTGGCTCTGGAAACACCATATATTTT.

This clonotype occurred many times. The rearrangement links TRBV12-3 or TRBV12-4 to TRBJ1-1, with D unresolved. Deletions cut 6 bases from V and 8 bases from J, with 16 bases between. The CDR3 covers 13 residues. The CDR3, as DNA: TGTGCCAGCAGAGAACGGGGAAAGGTCGAAGCTTTCTTT. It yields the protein CASRERGKVEAFF.

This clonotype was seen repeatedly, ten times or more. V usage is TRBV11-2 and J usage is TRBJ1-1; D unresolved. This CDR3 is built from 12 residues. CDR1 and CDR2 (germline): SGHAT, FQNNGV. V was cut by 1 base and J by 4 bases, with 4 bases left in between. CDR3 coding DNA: TGTGCCAGCAGCTTAGTTGTCACTGAAGCTTTCTTT. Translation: CASSLVVTEAFF.

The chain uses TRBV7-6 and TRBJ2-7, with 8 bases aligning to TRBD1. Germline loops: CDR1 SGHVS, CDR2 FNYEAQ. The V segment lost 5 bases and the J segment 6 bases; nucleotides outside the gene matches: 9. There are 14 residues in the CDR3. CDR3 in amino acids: CASSLQTGAGEQYF. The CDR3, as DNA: TGTGCCAGCAGCCTGCAGACAGGGGCAGGCGAGCAGTACTTC. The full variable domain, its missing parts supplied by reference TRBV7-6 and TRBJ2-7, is GAGVSQSPRYKVTKRGQDVALRCDPISGHVSLYWYRQALGQGPEFLTYFNYEAQQDKSGLPNDRFSAERPEGSISTLTIQRTEQRDSAMYRCASSLQTGAGEQYFGPGTRLTVT.

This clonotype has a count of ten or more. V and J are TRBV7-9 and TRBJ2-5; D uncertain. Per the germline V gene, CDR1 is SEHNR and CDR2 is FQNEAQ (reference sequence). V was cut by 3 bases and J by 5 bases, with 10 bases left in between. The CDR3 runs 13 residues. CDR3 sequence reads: CASSFEALETQYF. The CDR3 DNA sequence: TGTGCCAGCAGCTTCGAGGCCCTGGAGACCCAGTACTTC.